One sample yielded the 25 T cell receptor beta chains listed below, sequenced in a study of T cell responses to AZD1222 COVID-19 vaccine. The repertoire was sequenced with immunoSEQ multiplex PCR; TCRdb's copy has only in-frame clones and lacks some. The sample lists about 110,000 clones; roughly nine tenths were seen once. The source material was peripheral blood, sampled on day 0 of AZD1222 vaccination. Source of these receptors: an adult in good health.

The V call is TRBV11-1, the J call TRBJ2-7; a weak D match, TRBD1 (5 bases). The CDR3 runs 15 residues. Trimming took off 0 bases at V and 2 bases at J, with 11 bases between the two ends. Germline V gene data show CDR1 as SGHAT and CDR2 as FQDESV (reference sequence). The CDR3 loop is CASSLALTGTYEQYF. For the CDR3, the DNA is TGTGCCAGCAGCTTAGCGCTCACAGGAACCTACGAGCAGTACTTC.

The rearrangement uses TRBV4-1 and TRBJ1-5; a possible D gene is TRBD1 (5 bases). The CDR3 runs 17 residues. Trimming cost V 1 base and J 0 bases, with 13 bases left between them. Germline CDR1 reads MGHRA; CDR2 reads YSYEKL. In nucleotides, the CDR3 is TGCGCCAGCAGCCAAGCCGGGGGGGTCGATAGCAATCAGCCCCAGCATTTT. As protein: CASSQAGGVDSNQPQHF.

This clone was seen once. The chain couples TRBV5-5 to TRBJ2-7; TRBD1 aligns across 9 bases. The CDR3 is 13 amino acids. Looked up from germline, CDR1 is SGHKS and CDR2 is YYEKEE (reference sequence). The V segment lost 1 base and the J segment 6 bases; nucleotides outside the gene matches: 2. CDR3 residues: CASSLSGQGEQYF. As DNA, the CDR3 is TGTGCCAGCAGCTTGTCGGGACAGGGCGAGCAGTACTTC.

The chain has TRBV7-2 and TRBJ1-5; no reliable D call. This CDR3 region has 14 residues. The germline V and J ends were trimmed by 5 bases and 4 bases, with 12 bases remaining between them. Germline lookup yields CDR1 SGHTA and CDR2 FQGNSA. The CDR3 loop is CASSPFDENQPQHF. In nucleotides, the CDR3 is TGTGCCAGCAGCCCCTTCGACGAGAATCAGCCCCAGCATTTT. Variable domain in full (rest from reference TRBV7-2 and TRBJ1-5): GAGVSQSPSNKVTEKGKDVELRCDPISGHTALYWYRQSLGQGLEFLIYFQGNSAPDKSGLPSDRFSAERTGGSVSTLTIQRTQQEDSAVYLCASSPFDENQPQHFGDGTRLSIL.

The chain has TRBV15 and TRBJ1-2; possible D gene TRBD1, 5 bases. The V gene lost 0 bases and the J gene lost 1 base, with 12 bases spanning the gap. The CDR3 is 16 amino acids. CDR1 is LNHNV, CDR2 YYDKDF, per germline (reference sequence). For the CDR3, the DNA is TGTGCCACCAGCAGAGAAGCAGGGAAAGATAACTATGGCTACACCTTC. Translation gives CATSREAGKDNYGYTF.

This chain connects TRBV6-5 to TRBJ1-1, with D possibly matching TRBD1 (5 bases). Germline loops: CDR1 MNHEY, CDR2 SVGAGI. Trimming pared 2 bases from V and 4 bases from J, leaving 14 bases between. This CDR3 contains 15 residues. CDR3 loop: CASSYQLRGSTEAFF. The CDR3 coding sequence is TGTGCCAGCAGTTACCAGTTAAGGGGTTCCACTGAAGCTTTCTTT.

J is TRBJ1-1 and V is TRBV6-6; TRBD1 agrees at 7 bases. The CDR3 covers 19 residues. Per the germline V gene, CDR1 is MNHNY and CDR2 is SVGAGI (reference sequence). J was trimmed by 6 bases and V by 5 bases; bases with no gene match: 24. This CDR3 reads CASSPRIVGWAGGVSEAFF. The CDR3 nucleotides read TGTGCCAGCAGTCCTCGGATCGTCGGTTGGGCAGGGGGAGTTTCTGAAGCTTTCTTT.

In DNA, the CDR3 is TGCAGCGTTGAAGGGGGGACAGATACGCAGTATTTT. Translated: CSVEGGTDTQYF. This chain joins TRBV29-1 and TRBJ2-3; possibly TRBD1 or TRBD2 for D (5 bases each). The CDR3 extends over 12 amino acids. Germline V CDR1 and CDR2: SQVTM, ANQGSEA. V lost 1 base to trimming and J lost 3 bases, with 5 bases between them.

In its sample, this clone was seen a few times. The chain employs TRBV29-1 and TRBJ2-1, with TRBD2 matching over 13 bases. Germline-derived CDR1 and CDR2 are SQVTM and ANQGSEA. V trimming: 1 base; J trimming: 15 bases; junction bases outside the gene matches: 6. The CDR3 totals 13 residues. The CDR3 is CSVEGGTSGTLFF. Here the CDR3 DNA reads TGCAGCGTTGAAGGAGGGACTAGCGGGACTCTGTTCTTC.

The gene calls are TRBV7-9 and TRBJ1-1; no firm D call. This CDR3 comprises 14 residues. Germline assignment: CDR1 SEHNR and CDR2 FQNEAQ (reference sequence). Trimming pared 1 base from V and 1 base from J, leaving 7 bases between. CDR3 protein: CASSLGVPNTEAFF. CDR3 bases: TGTGCCAGCAGCTTAGGGGTCCCGAACACTGAAGCTTTCTTT.

This clone was seen once. The gene calls are TRBV4-1 and TRBJ2-7; 15 positions agree with TRBD2. With V trimmed by 0 bases and J by 4 bases, 4 bases remained unmatched. Germline CDR1 MGHRA, CDR2 YSYEKL. There are 17 residues in the CDR3. The CDR3 reads CASSQEGLAGGQYEQYF. CDR3 nucleotides: TGCGCCAGCAGCCAAGAAGGACTAGCGGGAGGGCAGTACGAGCAGTACTTC.

This clone was seen only a few times. V gene TRBV6-5 combines with J gene TRBJ2-3; 7 bases fit TRBD1. The CDR3 has 14 residues. The ends lost 2 bases at V and 4 bases at J; junction bases unmatched: 3. Germline assignment: CDR1 MNHEY and CDR2 SVGAGI. The CDR3 DNA reads as TGTGCCAGCAGTTACAGGGGGCGTGCAGATACGCAGTATTTT. Its protein product is CASSYRGRADTQYF.

V and J are TRBV19 and TRBJ1-4; the D gene is possibly TRBD1 (5 bases). The CDR3 runs to 16 residues. In germline, CDR1 is LNHDA, CDR2 SQIVND (reference sequence). V lost 7 bases and J lost 8, with 23 bases in between. This CDR3 reads CASTTLSGGPWEKLFF. CDR3 sequence (DNA): TGTGCCAGTACCACTCTTTCGGGGGGACCCTGGGAAAAACTGTTTTTT.

The V gene is TRBV9, the J gene TRBJ2-7; 9 positions match TRBD1. The V gene end was trimmed by 4 bases and the J gene end by 5 bases; junction bases not matched to a gene: 7. This CDR3 spans 14 amino acids. Germline V gene data show CDR1 as SGDLS and CDR2 as YYNGEE. CDR3 coding DNA: TGTGCCAGCAGCCCATCGGGACAGGGCCACGAGCAGTACTTC. It is translated as CASSPSGQGHEQYF.

This clone was counted between two and nine times. V usage is TRBV7-2 and J usage is TRBJ1-5, with D perhaps matching TRBD1 (6 bases). The V gene lost 1 base and the J gene lost 2 bases, with 6 bases spanning the gap. Germline values: CDR1 SGHTA, CDR2 FQGNSA. This CDR3 region has 14 residues. The DNA of the CDR3 is TGTGCCAGCAGCTTAGGACAGGGCAATCAGCCCCAGCATTTT. Encoded protein: CASSLGQGNQPQHF.

The chain carries TRBV6-5 and TRBJ2-2; D ambiguous. CDR1 is MNHEY and CDR2 is SVGAGI in the germline V gene. CDR3 length: 14 amino acids. V dropped 6 bases and J dropped 3 bases, with 11 bases sitting between them. The DNA of the CDR3 is TGTGCCAGCAGCCAGGAACGGTACACCGGGGAGCTGTTTTTT. Encoded protein: CASSQERYTGELFF.

The chain has TRBV2 and TRBJ1-6; weak D call: TRBD1 (5 bases). Germline CDR1 reads SNHLY; CDR2 reads FYNNEI. The CDR3 has 14 residues. V lost 6 bases, J lost 2 bases, and 8 bases lay in between. DNA of the CDR3: TGTGCCAGCAGCCAGGGTCCCTATAATTCACCCCTCCACTTT. Its translation is CASSQGPYNSPLHF.

The CDR3 DNA is TGCGCCAGCAGCTTGGAGACAGGGAGCTCCTATAATTCACCCCTCCACTTT. Amino acid sequence: CASSLETGSSYNSPLHF. The chain couples TRBV5-1 to TRBJ1-6, with 7 bases fitting TRBD1. Germline V gene sequence: CDR1 SGHRS, CDR2 YFSETQ. The J segment lost 0 bases and the V segment lost 0 bases, leaving 3 bases of the junction unmatched. This CDR3 has 17 residues.

The V call is TRBV5-1, the J call TRBJ2-1, with TRBD2 matching 7 bases. There are 15 residues in the CDR3. Unmatched junction bases numbered 7, after V lost 0 bases and J lost 7 bases. The germline V gene has CDR1 SGHRS and CDR2 YFSETQ. The CDR3, as DNA: TGCGCCAGCAGCTTGGTCGGGGGAGGGCTGAATGAGCAGTTCTTC. Translating it yields CASSLVGGGLNEQFF.

The chain employs TRBV2 and TRBJ1-2; 10 positions match TRBD1. After removal of 1 base from V and 4 bases from J, the junction contained 3 bases not matched to a gene. CDR3 length: 15 amino acids. Germline lookup yields CDR1 SNHLY and CDR2 FYNNEI. The CDR3 protein is CASSEEGQGRYGYTF. Here the CDR3 DNA reads TGTGCCAGCAGTGAAGAGGGACAGGGGCGCTATGGCTACACCTTC.

The chain joins TRBV7-9 to TRBJ1-2; D call uncertain. This CDR3 spans 15 amino acids. CDR1 and CDR2 (germline): SEHNR, FQNEAQ (reference sequence). The V gene lost 1 base and the J gene lost 4 bases, with 13 bases spanning the gap. The CDR3 region is CASSLETIHSYGYTF. The CDR3 region has the DNA TGTGCCAGCAGCTTAGAGACCATTCACAGCTATGGCTACACCTTC.

V is TRBV2 and J is TRBJ2-2; D is possibly TRBD1 (6 bases). This CDR3 is built from 14 residues. With 3 bases removed from V and 6 bases from J, the gap between germline ends came to 11 bases. In germline, CDR1 is SNHLY, CDR2 FYNNEI. The CDR3 here is CASSDDYRAGELFF. CDR3 bases: TGTGCCAGCAGTGACGATTACAGGGCCGGGGAGCTGTTTTTT.

The CDR3 is CSASRYTEAFF. The CDR3 DNA follows: TGCAGTGCTTCCAGGTACACTGAAGCTTTCTTT. The J gene is TRBJ1-1, the V gene TRBV20-1; D is undetermined. The CDR3 runs to 11 residues. Deletions cut 5 bases from V and 3 bases from J, with 7 bases between. Germline V gene sequence: CDR1 DFQATT, CDR2 SNEGSKA (reference sequence).

V is TRBV30 and J is TRBJ1-5; tentatively, D is TRBD1 (6 bases). The CDR3 sequence is 13 residues long. V lost 2 bases to trimming and J lost 5 bases, with 10 bases between them. Germline values: CDR1 GTSNPN, CDR2 SVGIG (reference sequence). The chain's CDR3 is CAWSRGAHQPQHF. The CDR3 DNA sequence: TGTGCCTGGAGTAGGGGGGCCCATCAGCCCCAGCATTTT.

This rearrangement joins TRBV15 to TRBJ1-1; a weak D match, TRBD1 (5 bases). CDR1 and CDR2 from the germline V gene are LNHNV and YYDKDF (reference sequence). V gave up 0 bases and J gave up 6 bases, with 8 bases separating them. This CDR3 is built from 13 residues. The CDR3 bases are TGTGCCACCAGCAGAGACAGGGTCCCTGAAGCTTTCTTT. Its protein product is CATSRDRVPEAFF.